This T cell receptor (beta chain) was found in a study of blood T cell repertoires in COVID-19. Trimming removed 0 bases at V and 1 base at J, with 6 bases between. Germline assignment: CDR1 MNHEY and CDR2 SVGAGI. This CDR3 spans 14 amino acids. Sequencing was performed with immunoSEQ multiplex PCR; in TCRdb, only in-frame clones are kept and a portion is missing. This table has under 350,000 clones, roughly 90% appearing once. This rearrangement joins TRBV6-5 to TRBJ1-2; no clear D gene. The specimen was peripheral blood. This sequence originates from a man aged 45-65 years with acute or convalescent COVID-19. As DNA, the CDR3 is TGTGCCAGCAGTTACTCTCAGAATAACTATGGCTACACCTTC. Translated: CASSYSQNNYGYTF.